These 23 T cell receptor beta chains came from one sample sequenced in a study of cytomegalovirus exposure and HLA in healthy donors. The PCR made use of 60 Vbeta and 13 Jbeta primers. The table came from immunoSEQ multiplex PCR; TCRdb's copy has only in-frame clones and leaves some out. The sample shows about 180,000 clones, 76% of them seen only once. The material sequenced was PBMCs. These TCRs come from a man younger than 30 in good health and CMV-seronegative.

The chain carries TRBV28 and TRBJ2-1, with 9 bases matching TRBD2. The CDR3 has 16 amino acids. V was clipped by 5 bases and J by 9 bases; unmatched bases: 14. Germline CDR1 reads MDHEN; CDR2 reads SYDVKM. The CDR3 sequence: CASSGDSGRFYFEQFF. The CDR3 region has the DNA TGTGCCAGCAGTGGGGATAGCGGGAGATTTTACTTTGAGCAGTTCTTC.

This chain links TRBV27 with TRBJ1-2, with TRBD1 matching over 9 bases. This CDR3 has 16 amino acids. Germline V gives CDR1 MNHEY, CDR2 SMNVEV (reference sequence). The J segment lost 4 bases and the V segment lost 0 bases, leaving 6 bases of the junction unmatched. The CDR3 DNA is TGTGCCAGCAGTTTATCGAGCGGGGACAGGGTCTATGGCTACACCTTC. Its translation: CASSLSSGDRVYGYTF.

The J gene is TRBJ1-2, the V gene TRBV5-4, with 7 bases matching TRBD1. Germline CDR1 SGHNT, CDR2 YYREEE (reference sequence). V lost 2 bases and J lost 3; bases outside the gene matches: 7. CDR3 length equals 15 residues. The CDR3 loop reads CASSLRGPNYYGYTF. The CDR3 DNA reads TGTGCCAGCAGCTTAAGGGGGCCAAACTACTATGGCTACACCTTC.

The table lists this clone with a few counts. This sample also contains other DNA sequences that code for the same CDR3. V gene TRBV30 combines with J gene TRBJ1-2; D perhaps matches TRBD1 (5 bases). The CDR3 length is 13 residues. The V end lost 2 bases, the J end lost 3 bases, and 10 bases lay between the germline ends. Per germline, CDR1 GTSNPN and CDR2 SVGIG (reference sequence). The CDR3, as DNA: TGTGCCTGGAGTCCCAGGGTTGACTATGGCTACACCTTC. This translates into CAWSPRVDYGYTF.

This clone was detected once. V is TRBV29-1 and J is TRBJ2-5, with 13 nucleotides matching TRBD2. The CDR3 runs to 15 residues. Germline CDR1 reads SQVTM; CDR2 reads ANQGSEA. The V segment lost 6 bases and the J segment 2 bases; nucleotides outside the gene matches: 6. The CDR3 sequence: CSVVLAGGTQETQYF. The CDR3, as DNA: TGCAGCGTCGTACTAGCGGGAGGGACACAAGAGACCCAGTACTTC.

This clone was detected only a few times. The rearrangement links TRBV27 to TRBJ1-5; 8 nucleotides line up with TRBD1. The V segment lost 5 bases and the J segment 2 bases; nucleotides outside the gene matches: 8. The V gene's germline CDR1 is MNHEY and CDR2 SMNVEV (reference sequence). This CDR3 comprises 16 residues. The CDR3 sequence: CASSPLDRGRNQPQHF. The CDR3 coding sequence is TGTGCCAGCAGTCCCCTTGACAGGGGCCGCAATCAGCCCCAGCATTTT.

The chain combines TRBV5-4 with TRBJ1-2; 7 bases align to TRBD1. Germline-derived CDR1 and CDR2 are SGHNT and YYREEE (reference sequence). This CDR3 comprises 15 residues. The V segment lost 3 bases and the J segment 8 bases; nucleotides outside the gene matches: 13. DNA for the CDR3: TGTGCCAGCAGCTCACTGTTAGGGACAGTCTCAGGCTACACCTTC. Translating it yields CASSSLLGTVSGYTF.

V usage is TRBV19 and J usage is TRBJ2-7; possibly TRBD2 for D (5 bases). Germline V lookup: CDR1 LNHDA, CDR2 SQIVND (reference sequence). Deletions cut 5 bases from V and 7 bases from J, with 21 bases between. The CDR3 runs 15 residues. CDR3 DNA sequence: TGTGCCAGTAGTGTCTCGAGAGGGTCCCTTCGGGAGCAGTACTTC. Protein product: CASSVSRGSLREQYF.

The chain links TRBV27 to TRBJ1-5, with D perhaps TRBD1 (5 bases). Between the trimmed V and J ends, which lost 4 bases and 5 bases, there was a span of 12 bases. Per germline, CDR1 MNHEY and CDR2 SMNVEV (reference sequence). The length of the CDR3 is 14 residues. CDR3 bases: TGTGCCAGCAGTTCCTTGTGGGGCGATCAGCCCCAGCATTTT. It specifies CASSSLWGDQPQHF.

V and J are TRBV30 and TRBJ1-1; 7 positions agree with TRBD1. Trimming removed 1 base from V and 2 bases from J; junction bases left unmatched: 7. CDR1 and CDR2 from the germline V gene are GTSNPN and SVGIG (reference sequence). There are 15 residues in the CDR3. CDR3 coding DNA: TGTGCCTGGAGTGATACGGACAGGTTCAACACTGAAGCTTTCTTT. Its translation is CAWSDTDRFNTEAFF.

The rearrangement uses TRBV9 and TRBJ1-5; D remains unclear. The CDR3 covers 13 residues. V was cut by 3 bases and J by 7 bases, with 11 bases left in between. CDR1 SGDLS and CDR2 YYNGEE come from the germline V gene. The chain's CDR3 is CASSARPGQPQHF. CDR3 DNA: TGTGCCAGCAGCGCCCGACCCGGGCAGCCCCAGCATTTT. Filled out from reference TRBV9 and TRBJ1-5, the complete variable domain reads DSGVTQTPKHLITATGQRVTLRCSPRSGDLSVYWYQQSLDQGLQFLIQYYNGEERAKGNILERFSAQQFPDLHSELNLSSLELGDSALYFCASSARPGQPQHFGDGTRLSIL.

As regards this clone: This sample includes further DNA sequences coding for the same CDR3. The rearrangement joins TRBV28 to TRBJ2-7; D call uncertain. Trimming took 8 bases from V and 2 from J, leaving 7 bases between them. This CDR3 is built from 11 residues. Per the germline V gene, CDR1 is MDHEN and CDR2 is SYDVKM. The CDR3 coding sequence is TGTGCCAGCTCTTCCCCCTACGAGCAGTACTTC. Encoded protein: CASSSPYEQYF.

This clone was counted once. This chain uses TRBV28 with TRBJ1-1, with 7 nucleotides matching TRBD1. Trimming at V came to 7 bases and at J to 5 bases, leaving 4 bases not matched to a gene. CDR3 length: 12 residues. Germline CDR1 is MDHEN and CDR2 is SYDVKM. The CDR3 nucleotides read TGTGCCAGCAAGGGACAGCGAACTGAAGCTTTCTTT. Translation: CASKGQRTEAFF.

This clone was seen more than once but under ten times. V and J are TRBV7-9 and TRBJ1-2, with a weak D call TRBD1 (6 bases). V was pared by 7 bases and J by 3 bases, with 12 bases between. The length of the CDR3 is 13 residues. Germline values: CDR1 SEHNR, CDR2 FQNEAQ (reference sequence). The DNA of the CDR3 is TGTGCCAGCATTCCCGAGGGGGACTATGGCTACACCTTC. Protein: CASIPEGDYGYTF.

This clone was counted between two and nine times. CDR3 nucleotide sequence: TGTGCCACGAGGAGGGGATCCACTGAAGCTTTCTTT. As protein: CATRRGSTEAFF. J is TRBJ1-1 and V is TRBV15, with a weak D call TRBD1 (5 bases). CDR1 is LNHNV, CDR2 YYDKDF, per germline (reference sequence). The CDR3 loop spans 12 amino acids. Trimming removed 9 bases at V and 4 bases at J, with 12 bases between.

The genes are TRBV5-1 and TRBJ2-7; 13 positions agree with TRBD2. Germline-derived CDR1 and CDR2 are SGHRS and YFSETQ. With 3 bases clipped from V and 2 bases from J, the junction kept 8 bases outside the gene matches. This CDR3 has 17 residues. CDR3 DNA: TGCGCCAGCAGCTCCCCGGGACTAGCGGGAACGACCTACGAGCAGTACTTC. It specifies CASSSPGLAGTTYEQYF.

CDR3: CASKPFRQGRPLNTEAFF. For the CDR3, the DNA is TGTGCCAGTAAACCTTTCAGACAGGGGCGCCCCCTGAACACTGAAGCTTTCTTT. This chain joins TRBV7-9 and TRBJ1-1; TRBD1 aligns across 8 bases. Germline assignment: CDR1 SEHNR and CDR2 FQNEAQ (reference sequence). The CDR3 runs 18 residues. V shed 9 bases and J 0 bases; nucleotides not matched to a gene: 18. Drawing the rest from reference TRBV7-9 and TRBJ1-1, the complete variable domain is DTGVSQNPRHKITKRGQNVTFRCDPISEHNRLYWYRQTLGQGPEFLTYFQNEAQLEKSRLLSDRFSAERPKGSFSTLEIQRTEQGDSAMYLCASKPFRQGRPLNTEAFFGQGTRLTVV.

CDR3 region: CSAEDSLSYNEQFF. The CDR3 nucleotides are TGCAGCGCCGAGGACAGTCTCTCCTACAATGAGCAGTTCTTC. The V gene is TRBV29-1, the J gene TRBJ2-1; D might be TRBD1 (6 bases). The germline V gene has CDR1 SQVTM and CDR2 ANQGSEA. The CDR3 covers 14 residues. V shed 7 bases and J shed 0 bases, with 13 bases lying between them.

The CDR3 loop is CASSLYMGRGYQPQHF. DNA of the CDR3: TGTGCCAGCAGCTTGTACATGGGCAGGGGATATCAGCCCCAGCATTTT. The chain couples TRBV5-6 to TRBJ1-5; the D gene is possibly TRBD1 (6 bases). Germline CDR1 is SGHDT and CDR2 is YYEEEE. The length of the CDR3 is 16 residues. Trimming took off 1 base at V and 5 bases at J, with 16 bases between the two ends. The full variable domain, in which reference TRBV5-6 and TRBJ1-5 provide the parts outside the CDR3, is DAGVTQSPTHLIKTRGQQVTLRCSPKSGHDTVSWYQQALGQGPQFIFQYYEEEERQRGNFPDRFSGHQFPNYSSELNVNALLLGDSALYLCASSLYMGRGYQPQHFGDGTRLSIL.

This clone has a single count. CDR3 in DNA: TGTGCCATCAGTAAAGGACAGTCCTCTGGAAACACCATATATTTT. This encodes CAISKGQSSGNTIYF. The chain links TRBV10-3 to TRBJ1-3, with D possibly being TRBD1 (6 bases). The germline CDR1 and CDR2 sequences are ENHRY and SYGVKD. The germline V and J ends were trimmed by 5 bases and 0 bases, with 11 bases remaining between them. There are 15 residues in the CDR3.

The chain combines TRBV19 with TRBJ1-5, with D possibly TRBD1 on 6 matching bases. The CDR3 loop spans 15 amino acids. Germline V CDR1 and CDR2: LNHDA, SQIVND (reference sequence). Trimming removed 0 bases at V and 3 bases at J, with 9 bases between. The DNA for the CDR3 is TGTGCCAGTAGTATAGAAGGACAGATCAATCAGCCCCAGCATTTT. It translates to CASSIEGQINQPQHF.

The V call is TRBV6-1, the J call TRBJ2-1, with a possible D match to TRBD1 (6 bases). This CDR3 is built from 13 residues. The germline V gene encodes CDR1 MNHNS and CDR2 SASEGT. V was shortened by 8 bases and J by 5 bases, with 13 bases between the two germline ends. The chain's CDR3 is CASPRTDHNEQFF. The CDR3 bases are TGTGCCAGCCCGAGGACAGACCACAATGAGCAGTTCTTC.

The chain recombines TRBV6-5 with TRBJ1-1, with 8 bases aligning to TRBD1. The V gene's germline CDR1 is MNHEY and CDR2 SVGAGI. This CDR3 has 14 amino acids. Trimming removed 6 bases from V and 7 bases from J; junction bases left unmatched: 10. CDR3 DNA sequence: TGTGCCAGCAGAAACACTCAGGGGGCTGGTGAAGCTTTCTTT. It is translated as CASRNTQGAGEAFF.